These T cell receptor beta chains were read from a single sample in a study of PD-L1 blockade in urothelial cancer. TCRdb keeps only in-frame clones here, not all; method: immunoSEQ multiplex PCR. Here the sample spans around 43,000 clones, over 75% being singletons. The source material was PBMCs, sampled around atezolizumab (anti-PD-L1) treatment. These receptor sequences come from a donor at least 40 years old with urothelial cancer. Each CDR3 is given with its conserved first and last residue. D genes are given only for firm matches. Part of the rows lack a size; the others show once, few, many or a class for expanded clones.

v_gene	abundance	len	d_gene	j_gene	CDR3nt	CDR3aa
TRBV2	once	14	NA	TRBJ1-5	TGTGCCAGCAGTCCTTCTTTCGGCAATCAGCCCCAGCATTTT	CASSPSFGNQPQHF
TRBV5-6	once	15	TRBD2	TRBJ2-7	TGTGCCAGCAGCTTGGAAATTCTGGCTAGCGGCGAGCAGTACTTC	CASSLEILASGEQYF
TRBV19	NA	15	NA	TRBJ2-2	TGTGCCAGTAGTAAGGGGACAACGAACACCGGGGAGCTGTTTTTT	CASSKGTTNTGELFF
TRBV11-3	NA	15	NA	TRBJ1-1	TGTGCCAGCAGCTTAGTAGGTGGAGGAAACACTGAAGCTTTCTTT	CASSLVGGGNTEAFF
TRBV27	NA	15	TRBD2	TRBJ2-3	TGTGCCAGCGGAAGACTAGCGGCCACCACAGATACGCAGTATTTT	CASGRLAATTDTQYF
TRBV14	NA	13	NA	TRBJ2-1	TGTGCCAGCAGCCCTGCGAGGCGTAATGAGCAGTTCTTC	CASSPARRNEQFF
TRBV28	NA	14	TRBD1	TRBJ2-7	TGTGCCAGCAGTTCCGGACAGGCCCAGCACGAGCAGTACTTC	CASSSGQAQHEQYF
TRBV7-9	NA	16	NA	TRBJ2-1	TGTGCCAGCAGCTTAGCGGAGATAGCCCCTCCGAGAAAGCAGTTCTTC	CASSLAEIAPPRKQFF
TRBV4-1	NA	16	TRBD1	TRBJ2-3	TGCGCCAGCAGTCTTCGACAGGGGGCGCGGACAGATACGCAGTATTTT	CASSLRQGARTDTQYF
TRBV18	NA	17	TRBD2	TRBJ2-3	TGTGCCAGCTCACCACCTGGCGGGAGGGGAGGCACAGATACGCAGTATTTT	CASSPPGGRGGTDTQYF
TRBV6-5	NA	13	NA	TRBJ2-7	TGTGCCAGCAAAAGCCCACAGGGTTACGAGCAGTACTTC	CASKSPQGYEQYF
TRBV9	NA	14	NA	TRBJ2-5	TGTGCCAGCAGCGTAGACGGGAGTCTTGAGACCCAGTACTTC	CASSVDGSLETQYF
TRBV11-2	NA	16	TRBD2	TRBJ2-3	TGTGCCAGCAGCTACCCCGGGGGGGCGCGCACAGATACGCAGTATTTT	CASSYPGGARTDTQYF
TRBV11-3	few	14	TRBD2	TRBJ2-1	TGTGCCAGTAGTCGGCTAGCGGTGTACAATGAGCAGTTCTTC	CASSRLAVYNEQFF
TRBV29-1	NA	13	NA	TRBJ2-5	TGCAGCGTCAAGCCGACAGGTCAAGAGACCCAGTACTTC	CSVKPTGQETQYF
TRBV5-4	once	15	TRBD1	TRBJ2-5	TGTGCCAGCAGCGCCGGGACAGGGGCCGGGGAGACCCAGTACTTC	CASSAGTGAGETQYF
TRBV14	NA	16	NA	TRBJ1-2	TGTGCCAGCAGCCAGGTGGGCAGGCCTTCTGACTATGGCTACACCTTC	CASSQVGRPSDYGYTF
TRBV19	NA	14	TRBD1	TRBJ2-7	TGTGCCAGTAGTAGGGACAGAGCCTTCACCGAGCAGTACTTC	CASSRDRAFTEQYF
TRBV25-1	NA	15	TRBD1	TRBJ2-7	TGTGCCAGCAGTCCATCCAACAGGGGGACCTACGAGCAGTACTTC	CASSPSNRGTYEQYF
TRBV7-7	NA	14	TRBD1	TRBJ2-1	TGTGCTAGCAGCCCTGGGTCAGGGGGCAATGAGCAGTTCTTC	CASSPGSGGNEQFF
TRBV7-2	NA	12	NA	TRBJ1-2	TGTGCCAGCAGCCCCCGACAGGAAGGCTACACCTTC	CASSPRQEGYTF
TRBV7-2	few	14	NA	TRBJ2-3	TGTGCCAGCAGCCCGCAAACTAGCACAGATACGCAGTATTTT	CASSPQTSTDTQYF
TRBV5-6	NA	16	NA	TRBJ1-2	TGTGCCAGCAGCTTGGGCAGGGTGGAATTTAACTATGGCTACACCTTC	CASSLGRVEFNYGYTF
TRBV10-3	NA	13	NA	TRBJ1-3	TGTGCCATCCCCCCCGGTTCTGGAAACACCATATATTTT	CAIPPGSGNTIYF
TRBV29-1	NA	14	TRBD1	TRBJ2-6	TGCAGCGCACGGACAGGGACTGGGGCCAACGTCCTGACTTTC	CSARTGTGANVLTF
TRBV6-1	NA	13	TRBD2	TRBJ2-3	TGTGCCAGCAGTCTACTAGCGGGGGATACGCAGTATTTT	CASSLLAGDTQYF
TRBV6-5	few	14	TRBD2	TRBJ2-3	TGTGCCAGCAGGGGGCTAGCGGGGACAGATACGCAGTATTTT	CASRGLAGTDTQYF
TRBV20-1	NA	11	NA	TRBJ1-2	TGCAGTGCGAGGGGGACCTATGGCTACACCTTC	CSARGTYGYTF
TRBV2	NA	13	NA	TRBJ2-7	TGTGCCAGCAGTGGCGGGGGCGGCTACGAGCAGTACTTC	CASSGGGGYEQYF
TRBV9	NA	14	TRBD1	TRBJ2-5	TGTGCCAGCACCCGGGGACAGTCCTACGAGACCCAGTACTTC	CASTRGQSYETQYF
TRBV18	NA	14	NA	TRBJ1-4	TGTGCCAGCTCACCATGGCAGAATAATGAAAAACTGTTTTTT	CASSPWQNNEKLFF
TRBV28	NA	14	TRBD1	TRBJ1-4	TGTGCCAGCAGCCCCGGGGGACAGGGGAAAAAACTGTTTTTT	CASSPGGQGKKLFF